This is a list of T cell receptor beta chains from one sample in a study of cytomegalovirus exposure and HLA in healthy donors. Generated by immunoSEQ multiplex PCR, the TCRdb table keeps only in-frame clones and is missing some. The repertoire holds approximately 150,000 clones, with approximately 67% as singletons. Sequences were obtained from PBMCs. These receptors came from a woman between 55 and 75 years old in good health and CMV-seronegative. The CDR3 runs from the conserved cysteine through the conserved F or W. Fields, in order: clone size, D gene, V gene, J gene, CDR3 DNA, CDR3 protein. A D gene is named only where the DNA matches it firmly. Rows may omit the clone size; those that give it use once, few, many or a size class.

>NA|TRBD2|TRBV28|TRBJ2-3
TGTGCCAGCCCACCCTTGGGACTAGCGGGAGGACCAGATACGCAGTATTTT
CASPPLGLAGGPDTQYF
>NA|NA|TRBV7-2|TRBJ1-5
TGTGCCAGCAGCCCCAGGTTTCAGGGCTTTCAGCCCCAGCATTTT
CASSPRFQGFQPQHF
>once|NA|TRBV6-6|TRBJ1-2
TGTGCCAGCAGCCCTTCAACAGGGAACTATGGCTACACCTTC
CASSPSTGNYGYTF
>NA|NA|TRBV6-5|TRBJ2-3
TGTGCCAGCAGGGAGGGGGCGCTGGGGGCAGATACGCAGTATTTT
CASREGALGADTQYF
>NA|TRBD1|TRBV27|TRBJ2-7
TGTGCCAGCAGTTATTACGGGACAGGGGTCCACGAGCAGTACTTC
CASSYYGTGVHEQYF
>once|TRBD1|TRBV19|TRBJ1-5
TGTGCCAGTAGTAACCAGGGGGCGAATCAGCCCCAGCATTTT
CASSNQGANQPQHF
>NA|TRBD2|TRBV7-3|TRBJ2-2
TGTGCCAGCAGCTTGGATAGCGGGGTCGCCACCGGGGAGCTGTTTTTT
CASSLDSGVATGELFF
>NA|NA|TRBV28|TRBJ2-2
TGTGCCAGCAGTTTGGAGCAGGGGCCGAACACCGGGGAGCTGTTTTTT
CASSLEQGPNTGELFF
>once|TRBD2|TRBV28|TRBJ2-1
TGTGCCAGCAGTTTACCGGGACTAGCGGGGGGCCGTAGCTCCTACAATGAGCAGTTCTTC
CASSLPGLAGGRSSYNEQFF
>few|NA|TRBV13|TRBJ2-7
TGTGCCAGCAGCCAAAGGGGGTACGAGCAGTACTTC
CASSQRGYEQYF
>NA|NA|TRBV10-3|TRBJ2-2
TGTGCCATCAGTTCTTTTAACACCGGGGAGCTGTTTTTT
CAISSFNTGELFF
>NA|TRBD2|TRBV19|TRBJ2-2
TGTGCCAGTAGTAGGCGGGAGGGGAACACCGGGGAGCTGTTTTTT
CASSRREGNTGELFF
>NA|NA|TRBV4-2|TRBJ1-5
TGTGCCAGCAGCCAAGACAGGGTAGGCAATCAGCCCCAGCATTTT
CASSQDRVGNQPQHF
>NA|TRBD2|TRBV2|TRBJ2-2
TGTGCCAGCAACCAACCGGGACTAGCGGGCCGGTCGAACACCGGGGAGCTGTTTTTT
CASNQPGLAGRSNTGELFF
>few|NA|TRBV5-6|TRBJ2-5
TGTGCCAGCAGCCCGCCGGACAGTCAGGGTTGGACCCAGTACTTC
CASSPPDSQGWTQYF
>many|NA|TRBV5-8|TRBJ1-3
TGTGCCAGCAGCGTAAAAATAGTCGGCTCTGGAAACACCATATATTTT
CASSVKIVGSGNTIYF
>NA|TRBD2|TRBV6-1|TRBJ2-2
TGTGCCAGCAGGCCGGGACTAGGCACCGGGGAGCTGTTTTTT
CASRPGLGTGELFF
>NA|TRBD1|TRBV4-2|TRBJ2-7
TGTGCCAGCAGCCAAGAGGGACAGGGAGACTCTCCTCAGTACTTC
CASSQEGQGDSPQYF
>NA|TRBD1|TRBV7-2|TRBJ2-3
TGTGCCAGCAGCCCAACGACAGGGGGCGGCACAGATACGCAGTATTTT
CASSPTTGGGTDTQYF
>NA|NA|TRBV14|TRBJ1-2
TGTGCCAGCAGCCAAGGCGGAATTAATGGCTACACCTTC
CASSQGGINGYTF
>NA|TRBD2|TRBV5-6|TRBJ2-3
TGTGCCAGCAGGCTCGGGGGGGTACCAGATACGCAGTATTTT
CASRLGGVPDTQYF
>once|NA|TRBV5-1|TRBJ2-3
TGCGCCAGCAGCTTGGGACAGGTCCCTGGCACAGATACGCAGTATTTT
CASSLGQVPGTDTQYF
>NA|TRBD1|TRBV29-1|TRBJ1-1
TGCAGCGTTGTTAGGGGGCTGGGTACTGAAGCTTTCTTT
CSVVRGLGTEAFF
>NA|TRBD1|TRBV18|TRBJ1-5
TGTGCCAGCTCACCAGCGGGACAGATAAGCAATCAGCCCCAGCATTTT
CASSPAGQISNQPQHF
>few|NA|TRBV5-4|TRBJ1-4
TGTGCCAGCAGCCTACAGGGTTATGAAAAACTGTTTTTT
CASSLQGYEKLFF
>few|TRBD2|TRBV19|TRBJ2-4
TGTGCCAGTAGGGACTTCGGGAGGGACATTCAGTACTTC
CASRDFGRDIQYF
>NA|NA|TRBV28|TRBJ2-5
TGTGCCAGCAACGGTGGGGACTCTCAAGAGACCCAGTACTTC
CASNGGDSQETQYF
>NA|NA|TRBV6-6|TRBJ1-4
TGTGCCAGCAGGGACAGAAGAAATGAAAAACTGTTTTTT
CASRDRRNEKLFF
>NA|TRBD1|TRBV9|TRBJ2-2
TGTGCCAGCAGCTCAGGGGACAGGGGTTACGGCGGGGAGCTGTTTTTT
CASSSGDRGYGGELFF
>once|NA|TRBV19|TRBJ1-1
TGTGCCAGTACCCCAGGGAAGGGAACTGAAGCTTTCTTT
CASTPGKGTEAFF
>NA|TRBD2|TRBV29-1|TRBJ2-3
TGCAGCGTTGGGAGGACGGCTAGCGGGAAAGATACGCAGTATTTT
CSVGRTASGKDTQYF
>NA|NA|TRBV7-2|TRBJ1-3
TGTGCCAGCAGCTTAGACGGGGGAAACACCATATATTTT
CASSLDGGNTIYF
>NA|NA|TRBV6-5|TRBJ2-2
TGTGCCAGCAGTTACTCGCCACAGATGAACACCGGGGAGCTGTTTTTT
CASSYSPQMNTGELFF
>few|NA|TRBV11-1|TRBJ1-1
TGTGCCAGCAGCTTCGACACTGAAGCTTTCTTT
CASSFDTEAFF
>few|NA|TRBV10-2|TRBJ1-1
TGCGCCAGCAGTGACGCGGGGGGCGGGCTGAACACTGAAGCTTTCTTT
CASSDAGGGLNTEAFF
>NA|NA|TRBV6-1|TRBJ2-3
TGTGCCAGCTCATACATCGGGGGATACACAGATACGCAGTATTTT
CASSYIGGYTDTQYF
>NA|TRBD2|TRBV5-4|TRBJ2-1
TGTGCCAGCAGCTTACTAGCGGGAGGCTCGGGGAATGAGCAGTTCTTC
CASSLLAGGSGNEQFF
>NA|TRBD1|TRBV6-5|TRBJ1-1
TGTGCCAGTTTTTCGGGACAGGGGATGTCGACTGAAGCTTTCTTT
CASFSGQGMSTEAFF
>NA|TRBD1|TRBV4-1|TRBJ1-2
TGCGCCAGCAGCCAAGATCCAGGGGGTATTTCTAACTATGGCTACACCTTC
CASSQDPGGISNYGYTF
>few|TRBD2|TRBV7-9|TRBJ2-3
TGTGCCAGCAGCCGGGGGGGGGCAGGAGATACGCAGTATTTT
CASSRGGAGDTQYF
>NA|NA|TRBV19|TRBJ2-5
TGTGCCAGTGGGTCGTGGCGGGTCGCGACCCAGTACTTC
CASGSWRVATQYF
>NA|NA|TRBV6-1|TRBJ2-3
TGTGCCAGCAGAATAGGGGGGGCACTGACAGATACGCAGTATTTT
CASRIGGALTDTQYF
>NA|TRBD1|TRBV2|TRBJ1-1
TGTGCCAGCAGTCAGACAGGGGTGGGCCTTGAAGCTTTCTTT
CASSQTGVGLEAFF
>NA|NA|TRBV7-2|TRBJ2-7
TGTGCCAGCAGACAGGGTTACGAGCAGTACTTC
CASRQGYEQYF
>NA|TRBD1|TRBV13|TRBJ1-6
TGTGCCAGCAGCTTCGACAGGGGGATTAATTCACCCCTCCACTTT
CASSFDRGINSPLHF
>few|TRBD1|TRBV19|TRBJ1-1
TGTGCCAGTAGTGATACAGGGGACACTGAAGCTTTCTTT
CASSDTGDTEAFF
>NA|NA|TRBV5-1|TRBJ2-7
TGCGCCAGCAGCTTGGCTCTCGCCTACGAGCAGTACTTC
CASSLALAYEQYF
>NA|TRBD1|TRBV6-1|TRBJ1-2
TGTGCCAGCAGTGAGGCCGGGACAGGGGCCTATGGCTACACCTTC
CASSEAGTGAYGYTF
>NA|TRBD1|TRBV10-3|TRBJ2-3
TGTGCCATCAGTGAGAACCTTAAACGGGACAGGGGAACAGATACGCAGTATTTT
CAISENLKRDRGTDTQYF
>few|TRBD1|TRBV28|TRBJ1-1
TGTGCCAGCAGTAAAAGGACAGGGTGGAATACTGAAGCTTTCTTT
CASSKRTGWNTEAFF
>few|TRBD1|TRBV6-1|TRBJ2-2
TGTGCCAGCAGGTGGACAGGGCTAGGGGAGCTGTTTTTT
CASRWTGLGELFF
>NA|TRBD2|TRBV6-5|TRBJ2-7
TGTGCCAGCAGTACTAGCGGGAGATTCTCCTACGAGCAGTACTTC
CASSTSGRFSYEQYF
>NA|NA|TRBV6-1|TRBJ1-4
TGTGCCAGCAGTGAAAGCCAGGTGAAGAATGAAAAACTGTTTTTT
CASSESQVKNEKLFF
>NA|TRBD2|TRBV28|TRBJ2-2
TGTGCCAGCCTAGCGGGAGGGCAGGTCGGGGAGCTGTTTTTT
CASLAGGQVGELFF
>NA|TRBD2|TRBV5-4|TRBJ2-2
TGTGCCAGCAGCCCTCCGCCCGGGACTAGCGAGAACACCGGGGAGCTGTTTTTT
CASSPPPGTSENTGELFF
>NA|NA|TRBV2|TRBJ2-7
TGTGCCAGCAGTGAATCTCCTTACGAGCAGTACTTC
CASSESPYEQYF
>NA|TRBD2|TRBV5-1|TRBJ2-1
TGCGCCAGCAGCTTAGGACTAGCGGGAGAAGAGTTCTTC
CASSLGLAGEEFF